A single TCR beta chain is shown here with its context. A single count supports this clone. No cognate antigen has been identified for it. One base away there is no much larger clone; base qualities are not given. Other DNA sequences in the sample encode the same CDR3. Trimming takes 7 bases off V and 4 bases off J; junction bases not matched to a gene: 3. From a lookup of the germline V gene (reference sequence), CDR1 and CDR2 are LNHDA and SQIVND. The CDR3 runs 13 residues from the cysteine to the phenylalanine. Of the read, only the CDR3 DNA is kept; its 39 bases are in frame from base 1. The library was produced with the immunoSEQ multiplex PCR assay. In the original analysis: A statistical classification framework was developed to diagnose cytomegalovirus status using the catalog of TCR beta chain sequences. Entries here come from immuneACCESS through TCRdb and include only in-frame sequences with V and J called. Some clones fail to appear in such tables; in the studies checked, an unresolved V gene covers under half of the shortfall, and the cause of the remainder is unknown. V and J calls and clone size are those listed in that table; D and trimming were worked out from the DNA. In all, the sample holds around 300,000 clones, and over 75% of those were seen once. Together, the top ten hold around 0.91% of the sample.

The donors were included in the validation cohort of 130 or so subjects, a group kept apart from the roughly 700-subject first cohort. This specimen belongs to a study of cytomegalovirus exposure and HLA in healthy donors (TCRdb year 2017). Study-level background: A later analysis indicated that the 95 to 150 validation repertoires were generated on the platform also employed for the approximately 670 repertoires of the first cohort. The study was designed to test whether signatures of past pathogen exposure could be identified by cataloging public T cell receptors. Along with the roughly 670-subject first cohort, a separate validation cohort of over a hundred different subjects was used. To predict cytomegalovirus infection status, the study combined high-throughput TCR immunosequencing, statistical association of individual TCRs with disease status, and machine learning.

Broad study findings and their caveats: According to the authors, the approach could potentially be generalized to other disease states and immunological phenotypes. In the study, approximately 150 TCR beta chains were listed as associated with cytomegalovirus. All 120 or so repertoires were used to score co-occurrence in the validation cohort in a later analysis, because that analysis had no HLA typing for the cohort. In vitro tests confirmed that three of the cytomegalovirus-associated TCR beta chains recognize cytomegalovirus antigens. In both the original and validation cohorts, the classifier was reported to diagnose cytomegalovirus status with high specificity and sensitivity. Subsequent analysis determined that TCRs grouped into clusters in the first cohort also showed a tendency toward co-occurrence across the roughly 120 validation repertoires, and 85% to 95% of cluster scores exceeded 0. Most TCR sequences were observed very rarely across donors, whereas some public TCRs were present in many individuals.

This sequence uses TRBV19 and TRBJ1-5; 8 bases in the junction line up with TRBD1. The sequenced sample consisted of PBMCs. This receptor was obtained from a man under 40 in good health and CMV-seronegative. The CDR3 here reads CASKDRGNQPQHF. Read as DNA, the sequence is TGTGCCAGTAAAGACAGGGGAAATCAGCCCCAGCATTTT. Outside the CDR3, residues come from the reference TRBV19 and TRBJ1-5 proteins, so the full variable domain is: DGGITQSPKYLFRKEGQNVTLSCEQNLNHDAMYWYRQDPGQGLRLIYYSQIVNDFQKGDIAEGYSVSREKKESFPLTVTSAQKNPTAFYLCASKDRGNQPQHFGDGTRLSIL.